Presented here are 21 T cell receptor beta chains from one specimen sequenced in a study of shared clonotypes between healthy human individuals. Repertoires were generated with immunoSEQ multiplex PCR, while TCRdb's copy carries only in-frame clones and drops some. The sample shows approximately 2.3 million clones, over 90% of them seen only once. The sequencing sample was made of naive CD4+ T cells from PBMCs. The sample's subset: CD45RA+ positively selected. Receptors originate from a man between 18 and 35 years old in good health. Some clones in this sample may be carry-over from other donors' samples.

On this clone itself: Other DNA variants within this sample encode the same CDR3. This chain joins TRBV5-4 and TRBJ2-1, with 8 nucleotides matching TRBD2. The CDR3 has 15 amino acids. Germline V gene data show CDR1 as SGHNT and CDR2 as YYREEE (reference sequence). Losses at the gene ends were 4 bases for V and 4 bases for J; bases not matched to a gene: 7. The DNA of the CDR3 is TGTGCCAGCAGCACTACTAGCGGCACTTACAATGAGCAGTTCTTC. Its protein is CASSTTSGTYNEQFF.

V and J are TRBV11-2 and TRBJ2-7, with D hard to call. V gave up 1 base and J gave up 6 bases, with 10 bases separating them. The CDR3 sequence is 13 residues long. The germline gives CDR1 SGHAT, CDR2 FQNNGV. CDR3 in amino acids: CASSLGTRAEQYF. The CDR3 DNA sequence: TGTGCCAGCAGCTTAGGGACCCGGGCCGAGCAGTACTTC.

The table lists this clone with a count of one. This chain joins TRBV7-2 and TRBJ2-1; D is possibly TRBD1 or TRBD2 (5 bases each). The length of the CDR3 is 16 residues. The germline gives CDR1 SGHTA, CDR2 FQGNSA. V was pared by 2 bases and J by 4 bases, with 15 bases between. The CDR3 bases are TGTGCCAGCAGCTTACTCGGGGCGGCCATATACAATGAGCAGTTCTTC. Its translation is CASSLLGAAIYNEQFF.

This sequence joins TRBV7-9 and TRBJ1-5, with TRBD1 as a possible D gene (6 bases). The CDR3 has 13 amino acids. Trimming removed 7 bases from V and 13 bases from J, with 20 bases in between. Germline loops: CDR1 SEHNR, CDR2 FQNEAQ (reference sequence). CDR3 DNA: TGTGCCAGCACCGATTCCAATTCGGGACAACAGCATTTT. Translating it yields CASTDSNSGQQHF.

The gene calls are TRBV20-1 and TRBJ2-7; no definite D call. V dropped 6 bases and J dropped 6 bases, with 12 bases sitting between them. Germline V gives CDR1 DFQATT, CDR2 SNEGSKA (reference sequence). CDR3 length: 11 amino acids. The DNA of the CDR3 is TGCAGTGCCGACTCCACGGGCGAGCAGTACTTC. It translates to CSADSTGEQYF.

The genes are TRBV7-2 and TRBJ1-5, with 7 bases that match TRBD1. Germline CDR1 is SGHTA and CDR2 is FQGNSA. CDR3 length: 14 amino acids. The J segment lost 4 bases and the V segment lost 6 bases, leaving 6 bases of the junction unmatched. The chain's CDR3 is CASSPTGWNQPQHF. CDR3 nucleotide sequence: TGTGCCAGCAGTCCGACAGGGTGGAATCAGCCCCAGCATTTT.

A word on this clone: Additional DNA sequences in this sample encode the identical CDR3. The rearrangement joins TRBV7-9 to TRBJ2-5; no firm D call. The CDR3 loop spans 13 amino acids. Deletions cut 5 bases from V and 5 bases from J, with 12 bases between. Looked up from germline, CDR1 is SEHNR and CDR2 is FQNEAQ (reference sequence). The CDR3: CASSRSGPETQYF. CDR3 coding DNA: TGTGCCAGCAGCCGCAGTGGCCCCGAGACCCAGTACTTC.

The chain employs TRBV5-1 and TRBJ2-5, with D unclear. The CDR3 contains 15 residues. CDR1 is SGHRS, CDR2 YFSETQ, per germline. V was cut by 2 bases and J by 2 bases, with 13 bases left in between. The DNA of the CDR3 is TGCGCCAGCAGCTTCGGCAACACCTTACAAGAGACCCAGTACTTC. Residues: CASSFGNTLQETQYF.

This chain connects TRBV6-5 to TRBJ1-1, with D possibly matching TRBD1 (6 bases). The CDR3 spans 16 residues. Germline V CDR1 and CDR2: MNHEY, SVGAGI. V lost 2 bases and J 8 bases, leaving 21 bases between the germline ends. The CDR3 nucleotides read TGTGCCAGCAGTTACCGGCGGGGAGGGGGAAAGGGCGAAGCTTTCTTT. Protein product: CASSYRRGGGKGEAFF.

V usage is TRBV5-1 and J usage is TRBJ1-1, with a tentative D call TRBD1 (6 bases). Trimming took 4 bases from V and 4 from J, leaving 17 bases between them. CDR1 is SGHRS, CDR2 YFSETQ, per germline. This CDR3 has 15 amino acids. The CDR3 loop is CASSVAGAYITEAFF. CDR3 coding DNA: TGCGCCAGCAGCGTGGCGGGGGCGTATATCACTGAAGCTTTCTTT.

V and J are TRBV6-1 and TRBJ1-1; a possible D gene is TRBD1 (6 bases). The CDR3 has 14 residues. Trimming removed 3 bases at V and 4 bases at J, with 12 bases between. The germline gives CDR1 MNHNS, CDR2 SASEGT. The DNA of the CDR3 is TGTGCCAGCAGTGATTTACCCAGGGGCACTGAAGCTTTCTTT. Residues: CASSDLPRGTEAFF.

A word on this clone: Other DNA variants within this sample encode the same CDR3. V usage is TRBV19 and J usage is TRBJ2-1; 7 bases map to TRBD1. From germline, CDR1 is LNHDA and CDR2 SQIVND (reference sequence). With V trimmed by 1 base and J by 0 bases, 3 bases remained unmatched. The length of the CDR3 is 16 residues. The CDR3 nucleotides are TGTGCCAGTAGTATAGGGACAGGAAGCTCCTACAATGAGCAGTTCTTC. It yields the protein CASSIGTGSSYNEQFF.

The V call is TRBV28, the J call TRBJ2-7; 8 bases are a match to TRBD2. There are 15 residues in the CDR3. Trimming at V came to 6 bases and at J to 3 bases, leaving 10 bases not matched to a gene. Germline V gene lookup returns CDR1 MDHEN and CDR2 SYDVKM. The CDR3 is CASRGGLDRVYEQYF. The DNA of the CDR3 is TGTGCCAGCAGGGGGGGACTAGATCGAGTCTACGAGCAGTACTTC.

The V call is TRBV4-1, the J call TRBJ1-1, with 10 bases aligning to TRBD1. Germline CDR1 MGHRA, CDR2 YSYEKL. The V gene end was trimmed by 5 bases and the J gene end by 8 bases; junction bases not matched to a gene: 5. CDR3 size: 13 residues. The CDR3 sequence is CASSNRDRGEAFF. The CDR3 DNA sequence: TGCGCCAGCAGCAACCGGGACAGGGGCGAAGCTTTCTTT.

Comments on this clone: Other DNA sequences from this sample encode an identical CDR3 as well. CDR3 sequence reads: CSVGRAGNTEAFF. The DNA for the CDR3 is TGCAGCGTTGGCAGGGCAGGGAACACTGAAGCTTTCTTT. The chain has TRBV29-1 and TRBJ1-1; the D gene is possibly TRBD1 (5 bases). The CDR3 is made up of 13 amino acids. Germline values: CDR1 SQVTM, CDR2 ANQGSEA. The V and J ends lost 4 bases and 1 base respectively, with 10 bases between them.

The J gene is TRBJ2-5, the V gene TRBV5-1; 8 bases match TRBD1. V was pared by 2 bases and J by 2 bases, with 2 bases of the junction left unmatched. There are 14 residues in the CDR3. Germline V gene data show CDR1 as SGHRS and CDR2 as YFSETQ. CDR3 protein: CASSFGDRQETQYF. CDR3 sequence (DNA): TGCGCCAGCAGCTTTGGGGACAGGCAAGAGACCCAGTACTTC.

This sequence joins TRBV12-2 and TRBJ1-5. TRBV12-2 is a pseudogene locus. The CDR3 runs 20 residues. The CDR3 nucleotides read TGTGCAAGTCGCTTAGCGGGTTATTCGGTTAGGGTCTTCAGCAATCAGCCCCAGCATTTT. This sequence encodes CASRLAGYSVRVFSNQPQHF.

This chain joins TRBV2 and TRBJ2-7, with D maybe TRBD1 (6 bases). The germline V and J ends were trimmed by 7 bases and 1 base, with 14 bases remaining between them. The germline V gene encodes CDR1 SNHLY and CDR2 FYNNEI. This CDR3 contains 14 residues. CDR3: CASKGRGSSYEQYF. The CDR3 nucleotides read TGTGCCAGCAAGGGCAGGGGAAGTTCCTACGAGCAGTACTTC.

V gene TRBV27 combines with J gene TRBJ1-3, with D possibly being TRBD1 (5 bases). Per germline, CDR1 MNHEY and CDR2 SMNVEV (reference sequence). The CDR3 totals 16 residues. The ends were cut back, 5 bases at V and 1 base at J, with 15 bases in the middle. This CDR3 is CASSPQGVGSGNTIYF. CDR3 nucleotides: TGTGCCAGCAGTCCTCAGGGAGTAGGGTCTGGAAACACCATATATTTT.

The CDR3 sequence: CASSHSLGLPTRDEQFF. The CDR3 DNA reads as TGTGCCAGCAGCCATAGCCTGGGACTACCTACTAGGGATGAGCAGTTCTTC. This rearrangement joins TRBV11-3 to TRBJ2-1; 7 nucleotides line up with TRBD2. V lost 5 bases and J lost 8; bases outside the gene matches: 18. Germline loops: CDR1 SGHNT, CDR2 YENEEA. This CDR3 contains 17 residues.

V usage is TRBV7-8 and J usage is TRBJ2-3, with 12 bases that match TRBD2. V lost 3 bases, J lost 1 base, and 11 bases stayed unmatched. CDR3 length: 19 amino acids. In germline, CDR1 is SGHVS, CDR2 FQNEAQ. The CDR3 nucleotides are TGTGCCAGCAGCTTCGGGCGGCTAGCGGGAGGGCCTGGCACAGATACGCAGTATTTT. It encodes CASSFGRLAGGPGTDTQYF.